A single sample gave rise to the 23 T cell receptor beta chains below, sequenced in a study of shared clonotypes between healthy human individuals (dated by TCRdb to about 2020). CD8 naive samples consisted of CD45RO-negative cells that were positively selected for CCR7, yielding a CD45RA+CCR7+ population without TemRA cells. Preparation of the library involved the immunoSEQ multiplex PCR assay. TCRdb mirrors the immuneACCESS table, restricted to in-frame sequences. Some clones are absent from its copies; in checked studies, under half trace to an unresolved V gene, and the reason for the others is unknown. The sample data list about 2 million clones, and about 95% of these were observed just once. The ten largest make up roughly 1% of the sample. The sequenced sample consisted of naive CD8+ T cells sorted from blood. What this sample's cell subset or site label stands for: CD45RA+CCR7+. The receptors were sampled from a man aged 18 to 29 in good health.

The V gene is TRBV14, the J gene TRBJ2-7; unclear D gene. The CDR3 length is 11 residues. The V gene's germline CDR1 is SGHDN and CDR2 FVKESK. Trimming removed 5 bases at V and 3 bases at J, with 5 bases between. CDR3 coding DNA: TGTGCCAGCAGCGCCTACTACGAGCAGTACTTC. Translated: CASSAYYEQYF.

This CDR3 reads CASSQGLAGTYEQYF. The CDR3 nucleotides are TGTGCCAGCAGTCAAGGACTAGCGGGTACCTACGAGCAGTACTTC. The V and J genes are TRBV6-1 and TRBJ2-7; 11 bases fit TRBD2. The V gene's germline CDR1 is MNHNS and CDR2 SASEGT. V dropped 5 bases and J dropped 2; count of bases not matched to a gene: 5. This CDR3 has 15 residues.

The V call is TRBV2, the J call TRBJ1-4; 11 nucleotides agree with TRBD1. The ends lost 3 bases at V and 0 bases at J; junction bases unmatched: 3. This CDR3 has 17 residues. CDR1 and CDR2 (germline): SNHLY, FYNNEI. CDR3 bases: TGTGCCAGCAGTGATGCGGGACAGGGGGCAACTAATGAAAAACTGTTTTTT. As protein: CASSDAGQGATNEKLFF.

The chain uses TRBV5-1 and TRBJ2-2, with a tentative D call TRBD2 (6 bases). The germline V gene encodes CDR1 SGHRS and CDR2 YFSETQ. CDR3 length equals 16 residues. Trimming took off 7 bases at V and 3 bases at J, with 19 bases between the two ends. The CDR3 bases are TGCGCCAGCCGGCTCGCGGGACTGTTGGACACCGGGGAGCTGTTTTTT. Amino acid sequence: CASRLAGLLDTGELFF.

This chain joins TRBV19 and TRBJ2-3, with D unresolved. The germline CDR1 and CDR2 sequences are LNHDA and SQIVND (reference sequence). The V gene lost 5 bases and the J gene lost 0 bases, with 18 bases spanning the gap. This CDR3 spans 17 amino acids. CDR3 loop: CASSPRVLYRSTDTQYF. The CDR3 DNA follows: TGTGCCAGTAGTCCCCGGGTGCTTTACCGGAGCACAGATACGCAGTATTTT.

This clone has just one count. The V and J genes are TRBV15 and TRBJ2-7; D might be TRBD1 or TRBD2, each matching 5 bases. Trimming cost V 5 bases and J 3 bases, with 14 bases left between them. Per the germline V gene, CDR1 is LNHNV and CDR2 is YYDKDF (reference sequence). This CDR3 is built from 14 residues. DNA for the CDR3: TGTGCCACCAGCCAGTCGAGGGGCGACTACGAGCAGTACTTC. It encodes CATSQSRGDYEQYF.

This clone has just one count. The chain has TRBV6-1 and TRBJ2-7; D gene ambiguous. The CDR3 totals 15 residues. V was pared by 3 bases and J by 1 base, with 13 bases between. Germline V gene data show CDR1 as MNHNS and CDR2 as SASEGT. CDR3 region: CASSDGSGRSYEQYF. The CDR3 DNA follows: TGTGCCAGCAGTGACGGGTCGGGCAGATCCTACGAGCAGTACTTC.

DNA of the CDR3: TGCGCCAGCAGCATACAGGGCACTGAAGCTTTCTTT. Its translation is CASSIQGTEAFF. V gene TRBV10-2 combines with J gene TRBJ1-1, with D tentatively TRBD1 (6 bases). The CDR3 is 12 amino acids. Germline V gene sequence: CDR1 WSHSY, CDR2 SAAADI. Trimming took off 6 bases at V and 4 bases at J, with 9 bases between the two ends.

The chain recombines TRBV7-2 with TRBJ2-7; D is undetermined. In germline, CDR1 is SGHTA, CDR2 FQGNSA. The V end was cut by 1 base, the J end by 5 bases, with 18 bases between. This CDR3 comprises 16 residues. In DNA, the CDR3 is TGTGCCAGCAGCTTAGGGAACGGACCCCGAGGAGACGAGCAGTACTTC. Its translation is CASSLGNGPRGDEQYF.

This clone was observed a single time. The V and J genes are TRBV2 and TRBJ2-7, with TRBD1 matching 10 bases. Germline V gene sequence: CDR1 SNHLY, CDR2 FYNNEI. The V segment lost 10 bases and the J segment 2 bases; nucleotides outside the gene matches: 5. The CDR3 is made up of 13 amino acids. CDR3 nucleotide sequence: TGTGCCAACCAAGGACAGGGGGCCTACGAGCAGTACTTC. It codes for CANQGQGAYEQYF.

This sequence joins TRBV19 and TRBJ1-1; D gene uncertain. Between the trimmed V and J ends, which lost 3 bases and 4 bases, there was a span of 9 bases. Germline V CDR1 and CDR2: LNHDA, SQIVND (reference sequence). The CDR3 length is 13 residues. The CDR3 DNA sequence: TGTGCCAGTAGTATTACGGCAGGCACTGAAGCTTTCTTT. This sequence encodes CASSITAGTEAFF.

Concerning this clone itself: This sample also contains other DNA sequences that code for the same CDR3. The CDR3 DNA reads as TGCGCCAGCAGCCAAGCTCCGGGATACAATGAGCAGTTCTTC. Encoded protein: CASSQAPGYNEQFF. The genes are TRBV4-1 and TRBJ2-1; tentative D call: TRBD2 (5 bases). Germline CDR1 MGHRA, CDR2 YSYEKL. V was clipped by 1 base and J by 4 bases, with 8 bases between them. There are 14 residues in the CDR3.

The chain combines TRBV30 with TRBJ2-1; TRBD2 agrees at 9 bases. V trimming: 5 bases; J trimming: 8 bases; junction bases outside the gene matches: 13. The CDR3 is 15 amino acids. Germline CDR1 and CDR2: GTSNPN and SVGIG (reference sequence). The CDR3 coding sequence is TGTGCCTGGGGGGGACTAGCAACTAGGGGCGATGAGCAGTTCTTC. Encoded protein: CAWGGLATRGDEQFF.

This chain joins TRBV29-1 and TRBJ2-2; D gene ambiguous. Germline loops: CDR1 SQVTM, CDR2 ANQGSEA. Trimming left V 0 bases short and J 0 bases short, with 17 bases between. The length of the CDR3 is 18 residues. The CDR3 loop reads CSVEDYSPTSTNTGELFF. The CDR3 DNA follows: TGCAGCGTTGAAGATTATTCCCCGACAAGCACGAACACCGGGGAGCTGTTTTTT.

Concerning this clone itself: Distinct nucleotide sequences in the sample also encode this CDR3. The rearrangement uses TRBV7-2 and TRBJ2-7, with unresolved D. The CDR3 is 13 amino acids. The ends were cut back, 3 bases at V and 2 bases at J, with 8 bases in the middle. Germline V gene data show CDR1 as SGHTA and CDR2 as FQGNSA. CDR3 nucleotide sequence: TGTGCCAGCAGCTTGAGGCGTCCCTACGAGCAGTACTTC. This sequence encodes CASSLRRPYEQYF.

A word on this clone: Other DNA sequences in the same sample also yield this CDR3. The chain carries TRBV5-4 and TRBJ2-7, with D perhaps matching TRBD2 (6 bases). The germline V gene encodes CDR1 SGHNT and CDR2 YYREEE (reference sequence). V was trimmed by 2 bases and J by 2 bases, leaving 8 bases between them. This CDR3 contains 13 residues. In DNA, the CDR3 is TGTGCCAGCAGCTTTGGCGGGGCCTACGAGCAGTACTTC. It encodes CASSFGGAYEQYF.

The gene calls are TRBV5-8 and TRBJ1-2; a possible D gene is TRBD1 (6 bases). The CDR3 runs 14 residues. V shed 4 bases and J shed 4 bases, with 14 bases lying between them. Germline V gives CDR1 SGHTS, CDR2 YDEGEE. The CDR3 loop reads CASSLEGVGYGYTF. DNA of the CDR3: TGTGCCAGCAGCCTGGAGGGGGTAGGCTATGGCTACACCTTC. Drawing the rest from reference TRBV5-8 and TRBJ1-2, the complete variable domain is EAGVTQSPTHLIKTRGQQATLRCSPISGHTSVYWYQQALGLGLQFLLWYDEGEERNRGNFPPRFSGRQFPNYSSELNVNALELEDSALYLCASSLEGVGYGYTFGSGTRLTVV.

Comments on this clone: This same CDR3 is encoded by further DNA sequences in the sample. V is TRBV9 and J is TRBJ1-3; D not certain. V lost 2 bases to trimming and J lost 2 bases, with 5 bases between them. Germline values: CDR1 SGDLS, CDR2 YYNGEE. This CDR3 has 13 amino acids. The CDR3 DNA is TGTGCCAGCAGCGTGGTCCCTGGAAACACCATATATTTT. The encoded protein is CASSVVPGNTIYF.

The chain couples TRBV27 to TRBJ1-2, with a tentative D call TRBD1 (6 bases). The germline gives CDR1 MNHEY, CDR2 SMNVEV (reference sequence). This CDR3 comprises 15 residues. The V end was cut by 3 bases, the J end by 6 bases, with 17 bases between. Here the CDR3 DNA reads TGTGCCAGCAGTTTTGGGGGCGCAGGATTTGATGGCTACACCTTC. This gives the protein CASSFGGAGFDGYTF.

J is TRBJ2-3 and V is TRBV5-6; unclear D gene. Per the germline V gene, CDR1 is SGHDT and CDR2 is YYEEEE. The CDR3 extends over 15 amino acids. V dropped 0 bases and J dropped 3 bases, with 11 bases sitting between them. The CDR3 sequence is CASSLVGLGTDTQYF. The CDR3 DNA reads as TGTGCCAGCAGCTTGGTAGGGTTAGGGACAGATACGCAGTATTTT.

The J gene is TRBJ2-7, the V gene TRBV7-2, with 10 bases lining up with TRBD2. V gave up 6 bases and J gave up 2 bases; unmatched junction bases: 7. The CDR3 length is 15 residues. Germline CDR1 is SGHTA and CDR2 is FQGNSA. The CDR3 DNA reads as TGTGCCAGCAGTCCTACTAGCGGGGTAACCTACGAGCAGTACTTC. It codes for CASSPTSGVTYEQYF.

The chain joins TRBV4-2 to TRBJ2-7; a weak D match, TRBD2 (5 bases). The CDR3 loop spans 17 amino acids. Germline-derived CDR1 and CDR2 are LGHNA and YNFKEQ. The V end lost 0 bases, the J end lost 4 bases, and 19 bases lay between the germline ends. CDR3 nucleotide sequence: TGTGCCAGCAGCCAAGATAACGACGGGATAAATGTGTACGAGCAGTACTTC. Translation gives CASSQDNDGINVYEQYF.

The rearrangement uses TRBV5-6 and TRBJ2-7, with D tentatively TRBD2 (6 bases). The CDR3 has 15 amino acids. V was clipped by 2 bases and J by 2 bases, with 14 bases between them. Germline V gene data show CDR1 as SGHDT and CDR2 as YYEEEE. In nucleotides, the CDR3 is TGTGCCAGCAGCTTAGGAGCGGAGGGAGCCTACGAGCAGTACTTC. Its translation: CASSLGAEGAYEQYF. The whole variable domain, filled in from reference TRBV5-6 and TRBJ2-7, reads DAGVTQSPTHLIKTRGQQVTLRCSPKSGHDTVSWYQQALGQGPQFIFQYYEEEERQRGNFPDRFSGHQFPNYSSELNVNALLLGDSALYLCASSLGAEGAYEQYFGPGTRLTVT.